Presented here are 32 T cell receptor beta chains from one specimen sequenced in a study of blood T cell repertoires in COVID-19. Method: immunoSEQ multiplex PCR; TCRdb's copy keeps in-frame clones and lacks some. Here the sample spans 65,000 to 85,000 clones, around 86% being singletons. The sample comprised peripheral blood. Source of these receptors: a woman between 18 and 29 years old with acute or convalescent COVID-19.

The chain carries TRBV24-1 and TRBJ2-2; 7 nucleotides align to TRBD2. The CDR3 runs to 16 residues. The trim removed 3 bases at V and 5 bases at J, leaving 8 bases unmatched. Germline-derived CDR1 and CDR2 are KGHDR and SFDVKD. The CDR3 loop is CATSDTAGDGTGELFF. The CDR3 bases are TGTGCCACCAGTGATACGGCGGGGGACGGAACCGGGGAGCTGTTTTTT.

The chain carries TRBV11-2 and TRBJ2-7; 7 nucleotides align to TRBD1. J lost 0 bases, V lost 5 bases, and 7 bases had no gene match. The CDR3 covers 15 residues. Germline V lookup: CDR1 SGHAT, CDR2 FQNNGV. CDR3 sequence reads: CASSPRQGSSYEQYF. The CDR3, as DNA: TGTGCCAGCAGCCCCCGACAGGGAAGCTCCTACGAGCAGTACTTC.

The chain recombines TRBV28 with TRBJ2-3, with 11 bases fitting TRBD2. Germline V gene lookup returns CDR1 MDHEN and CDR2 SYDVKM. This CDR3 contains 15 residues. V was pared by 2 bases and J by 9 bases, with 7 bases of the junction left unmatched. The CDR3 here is CASSLLAGGPITQYF. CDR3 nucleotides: TGTGCCAGCAGTTTACTAGCGGGGGGTCCCATAACGCAGTATTTT.

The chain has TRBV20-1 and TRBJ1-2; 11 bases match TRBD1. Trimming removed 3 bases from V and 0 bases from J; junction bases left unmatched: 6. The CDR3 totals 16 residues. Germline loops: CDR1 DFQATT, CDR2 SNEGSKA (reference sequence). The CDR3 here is CSASWGQGEPNYGYTF. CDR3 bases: TGCAGTGCTAGTTGGGGACAGGGGGAACCTAACTATGGCTACACCTTC.

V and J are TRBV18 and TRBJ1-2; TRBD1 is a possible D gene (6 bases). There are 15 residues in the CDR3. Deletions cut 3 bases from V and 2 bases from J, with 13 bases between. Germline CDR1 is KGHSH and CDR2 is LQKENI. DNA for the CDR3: TGTGCCAGCTCACCCCTACAGGGATCCAACTATGGCTACACCTTC. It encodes CASSPLQGSNYGYTF.

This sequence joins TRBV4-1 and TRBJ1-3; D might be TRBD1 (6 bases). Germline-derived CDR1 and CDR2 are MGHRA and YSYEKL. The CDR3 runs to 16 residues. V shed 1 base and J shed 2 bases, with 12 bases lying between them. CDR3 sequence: CASSQVTGPTGNTIYF. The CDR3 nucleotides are TGCGCCAGCAGCCAAGTTACAGGGCCGACTGGAAACACCATATATTTT.

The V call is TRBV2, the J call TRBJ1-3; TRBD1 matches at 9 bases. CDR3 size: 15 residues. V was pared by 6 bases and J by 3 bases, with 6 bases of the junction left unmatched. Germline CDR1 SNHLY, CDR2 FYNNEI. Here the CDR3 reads CASSATGGSGNTIYF. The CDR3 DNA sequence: TGTGCCAGCAGCGCGACAGGGGGAAGTGGAAACACCATATATTTT. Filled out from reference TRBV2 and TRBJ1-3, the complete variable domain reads EPEVTQTPSHQVTQMGQEVILRCVPISNHLYFYWYRQILGQKVEFLVSFYNNEISEKSEIFDDQFSVERPDGSNFTLKIRSTKLEDSAMYFCASSATGGSGNTIYFGEGSWLTVV.

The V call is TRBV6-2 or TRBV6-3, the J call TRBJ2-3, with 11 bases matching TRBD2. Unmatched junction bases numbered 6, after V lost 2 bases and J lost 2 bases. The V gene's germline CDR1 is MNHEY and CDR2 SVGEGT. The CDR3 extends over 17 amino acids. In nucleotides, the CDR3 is TGTGCCAGCAGTTACGGGACTAGCGGAGGAGACACAGATACGCAGTATTTT. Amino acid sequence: CASSYGTSGGDTDTQYF.

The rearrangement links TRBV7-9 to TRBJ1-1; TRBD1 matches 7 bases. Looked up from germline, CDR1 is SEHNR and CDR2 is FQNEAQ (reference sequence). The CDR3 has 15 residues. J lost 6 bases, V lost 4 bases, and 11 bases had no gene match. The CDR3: CASSSTGSGPAEAFF. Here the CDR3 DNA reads TGTGCCAGCAGCTCGACAGGGTCTGGGCCAGCTGAAGCTTTCTTT.

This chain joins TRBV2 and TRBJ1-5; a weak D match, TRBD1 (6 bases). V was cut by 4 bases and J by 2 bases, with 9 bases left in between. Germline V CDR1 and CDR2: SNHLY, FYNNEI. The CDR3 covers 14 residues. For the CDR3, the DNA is TGTGCCAGCAGTGGGGGGCGAGGCAATCAGCCCCAGCATTTT. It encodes CASSGGRGNQPQHF.

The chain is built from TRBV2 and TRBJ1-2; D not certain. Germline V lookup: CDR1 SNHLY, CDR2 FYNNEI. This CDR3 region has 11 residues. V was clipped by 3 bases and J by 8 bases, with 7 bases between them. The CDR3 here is CASSDRFGYTF. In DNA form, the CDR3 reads TGTGCCAGCAGTGATCGTTTCGGCTACACCTTC.

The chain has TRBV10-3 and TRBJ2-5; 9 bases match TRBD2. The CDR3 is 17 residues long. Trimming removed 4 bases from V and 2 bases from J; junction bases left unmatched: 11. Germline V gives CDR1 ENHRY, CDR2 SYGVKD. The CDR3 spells CAISVSLAGSLQETQYF. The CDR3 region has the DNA TGTGCCATCAGTGTAAGTCTAGCGGGAAGTCTACAAGAGACCCAGTACTTC.

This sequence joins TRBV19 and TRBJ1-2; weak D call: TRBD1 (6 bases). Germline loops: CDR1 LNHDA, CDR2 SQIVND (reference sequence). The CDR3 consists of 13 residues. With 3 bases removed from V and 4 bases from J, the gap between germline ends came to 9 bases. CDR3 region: CASSMDRFYGYTF. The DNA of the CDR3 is TGTGCCAGTAGTATGGACAGATTCTATGGCTACACCTTC.

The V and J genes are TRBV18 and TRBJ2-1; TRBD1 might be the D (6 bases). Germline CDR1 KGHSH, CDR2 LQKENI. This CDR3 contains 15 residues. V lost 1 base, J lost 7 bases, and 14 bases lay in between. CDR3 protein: CASSPQQQGGNEQFF. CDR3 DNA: TGTGCCAGCTCACCACAGCAACAGGGTGGTAATGAGCAGTTCTTC.

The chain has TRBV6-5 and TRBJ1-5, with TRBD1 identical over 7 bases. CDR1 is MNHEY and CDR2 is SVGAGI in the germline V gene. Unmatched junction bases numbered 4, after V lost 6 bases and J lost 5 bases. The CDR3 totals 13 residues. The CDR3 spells CASSDRVDQPQHF. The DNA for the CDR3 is TGTGCCAGCAGCGACAGGGTGGATCAGCCCCAGCATTTT.

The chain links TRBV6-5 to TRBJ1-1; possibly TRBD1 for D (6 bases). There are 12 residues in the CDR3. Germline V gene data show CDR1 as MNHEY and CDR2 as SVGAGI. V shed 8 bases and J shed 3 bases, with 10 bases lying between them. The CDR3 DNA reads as TGTGCCAGCCGACAGGAGTACACTGAAGCTTTCTTT. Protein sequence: CASRQEYTEAFF.

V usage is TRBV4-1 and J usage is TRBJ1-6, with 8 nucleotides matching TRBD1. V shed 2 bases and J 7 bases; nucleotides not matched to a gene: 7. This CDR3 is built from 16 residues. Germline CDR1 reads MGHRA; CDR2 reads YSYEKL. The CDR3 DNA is TGCGCCAGCAGCCAACCAGGACAGGGAGAAAATTCACCCCTCCACTTT. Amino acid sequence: CASSQPGQGENSPLHF.

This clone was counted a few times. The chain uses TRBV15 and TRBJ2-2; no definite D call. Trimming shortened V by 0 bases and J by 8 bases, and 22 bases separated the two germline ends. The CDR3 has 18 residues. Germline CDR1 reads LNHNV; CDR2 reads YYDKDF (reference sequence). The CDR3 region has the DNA TGTGCCACCAGCAGAGATCTCCCCAGCGAAATATCGTATGGGGAGCTGTTTTTT. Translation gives CATSRDLPSEISYGELFF.

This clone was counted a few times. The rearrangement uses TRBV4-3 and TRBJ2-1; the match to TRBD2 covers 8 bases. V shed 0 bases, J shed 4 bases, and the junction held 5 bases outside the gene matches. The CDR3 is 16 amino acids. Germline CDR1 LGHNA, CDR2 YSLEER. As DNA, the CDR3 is TGCGCCAGCAGCCAAGATTCGGGGACTAGTTACAATGAGCAGTTCTTC. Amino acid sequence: CASSQDSGTSYNEQFF.

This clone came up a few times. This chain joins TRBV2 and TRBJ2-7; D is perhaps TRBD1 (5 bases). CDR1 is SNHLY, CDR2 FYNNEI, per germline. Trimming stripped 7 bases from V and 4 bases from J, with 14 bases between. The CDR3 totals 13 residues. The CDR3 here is CASTAQVSYEQYF. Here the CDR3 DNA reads TGTGCCAGCACTGCACAGGTCTCGTACGAGCAGTACTTC.

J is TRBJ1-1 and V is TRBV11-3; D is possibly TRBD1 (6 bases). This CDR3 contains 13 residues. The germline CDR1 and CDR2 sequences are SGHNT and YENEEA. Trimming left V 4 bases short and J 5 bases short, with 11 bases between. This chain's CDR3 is CASSYGTNTEAFF. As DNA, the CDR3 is TGTGCCAGCAGCTACGGGACAAATACTGAAGCTTTCTTT. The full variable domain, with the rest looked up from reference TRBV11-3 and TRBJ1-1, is EAGVVQSPRYKIIEKKQPVAFWCNPISGHNTLYWYLQNLGQGPELLIRYENEEAVDDSQLPKDRFSAERLKGVDSTLKIQPAELGDSAVYLCASSYGTNTEAFFGQGTRLTVV.

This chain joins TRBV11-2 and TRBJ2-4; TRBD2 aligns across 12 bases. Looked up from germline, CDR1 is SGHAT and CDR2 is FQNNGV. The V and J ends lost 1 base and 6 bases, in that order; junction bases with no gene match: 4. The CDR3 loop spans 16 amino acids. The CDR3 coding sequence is TGTGCCAGCAGCTTAGGACTAGCGGGAGAGGCAAACATTCAGTACTTC. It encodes CASSLGLAGEANIQYF.

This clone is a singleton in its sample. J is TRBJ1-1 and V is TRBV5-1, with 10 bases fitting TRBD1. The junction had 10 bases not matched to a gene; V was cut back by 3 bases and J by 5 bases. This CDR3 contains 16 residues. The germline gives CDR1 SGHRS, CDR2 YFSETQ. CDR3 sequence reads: CASSSGQGVLGTEAFF. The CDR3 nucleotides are TGCGCCAGCAGCTCCGGACAGGGGGTACTTGGAACTGAAGCTTTCTTT.

CDR3 coding DNA: TGCAGCGTTGAAGAGGGTGCCCAGGGTGGAGATACGCAGTATTTT. Translation: CSVEEGAQGGDTQYF. This chain connects TRBV29-1 to TRBJ2-3, with D maybe TRBD1 (5 bases). Per the germline V gene, CDR1 is SQVTM and CDR2 is ANQGSEA. Deletions cut 0 bases from V and 5 bases from J, with 15 bases between. This CDR3 contains 15 residues.

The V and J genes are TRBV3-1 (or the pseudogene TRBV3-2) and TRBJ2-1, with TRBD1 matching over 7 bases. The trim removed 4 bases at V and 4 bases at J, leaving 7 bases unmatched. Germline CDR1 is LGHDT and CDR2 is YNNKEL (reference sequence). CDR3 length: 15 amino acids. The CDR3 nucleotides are TGTGCCAGCAGCCTGGATACAGGGGCATACAATGAGCAGTTCTTC. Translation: CASSLDTGAYNEQFF.

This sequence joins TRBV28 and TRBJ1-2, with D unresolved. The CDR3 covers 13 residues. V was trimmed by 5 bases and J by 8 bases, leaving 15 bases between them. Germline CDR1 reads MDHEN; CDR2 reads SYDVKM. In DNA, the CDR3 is TGTGCCAGCAGTAAAGGCAGTACGGGAGGCTACACCTTC. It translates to CASSKGSTGGYTF.

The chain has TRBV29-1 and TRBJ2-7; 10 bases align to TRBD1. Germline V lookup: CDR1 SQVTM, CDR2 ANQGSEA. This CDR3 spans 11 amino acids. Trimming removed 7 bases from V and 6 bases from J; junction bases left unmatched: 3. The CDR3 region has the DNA TGCAGCGGGACAGGGGGATCCGAGCAGTACTTC. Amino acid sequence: CSGTGGSEQYF.

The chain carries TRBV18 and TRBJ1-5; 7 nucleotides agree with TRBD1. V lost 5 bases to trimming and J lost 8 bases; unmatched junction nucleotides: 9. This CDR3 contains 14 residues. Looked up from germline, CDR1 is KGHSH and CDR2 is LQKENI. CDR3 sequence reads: CASSALDRMEPQHF. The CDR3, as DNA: TGTGCCAGCTCAGCCCTGGACAGGATGGAGCCCCAGCATTTT. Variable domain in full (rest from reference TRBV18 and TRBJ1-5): NAGVMQNPRHLVRRRGQEARLRCSPMKGHSHVYWYRQLPEEGLKFMVYLQKENIIDESGMPKERFSAEFPKEGPSILRIQQVVRGDSAAYFCASSALDRMEPQHFGDGTRLSIL.

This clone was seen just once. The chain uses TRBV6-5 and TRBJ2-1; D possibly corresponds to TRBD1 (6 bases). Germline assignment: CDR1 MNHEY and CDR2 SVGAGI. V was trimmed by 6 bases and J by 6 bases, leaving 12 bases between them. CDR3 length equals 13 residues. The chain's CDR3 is CASSRTVTNEQFF. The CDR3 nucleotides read TGTGCCAGCAGCCGGACAGTCACCAATGAGCAGTTCTTC.

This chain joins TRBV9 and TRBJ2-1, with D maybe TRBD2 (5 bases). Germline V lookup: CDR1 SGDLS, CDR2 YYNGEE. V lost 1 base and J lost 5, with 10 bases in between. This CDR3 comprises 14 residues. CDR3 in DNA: TGTGCCAGCAGCGTAAGATGGGAGAACAATGAGCAGTTCTTC. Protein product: CASSVRWENNEQFF.

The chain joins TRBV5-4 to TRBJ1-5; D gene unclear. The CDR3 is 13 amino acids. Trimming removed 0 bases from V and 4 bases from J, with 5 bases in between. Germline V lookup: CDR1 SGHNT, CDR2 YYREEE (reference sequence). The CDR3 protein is CASSLDTNQPQHF. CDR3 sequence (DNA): TGTGCCAGCAGCTTGGACACAAATCAGCCCCAGCATTTT.

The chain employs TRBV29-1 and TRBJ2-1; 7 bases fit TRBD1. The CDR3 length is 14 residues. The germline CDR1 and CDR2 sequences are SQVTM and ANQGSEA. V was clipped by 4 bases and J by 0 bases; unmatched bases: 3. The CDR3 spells CSVVDRNSYNEQFF. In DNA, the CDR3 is TGCAGCGTTGTGGACAGGAACTCCTACAATGAGCAGTTCTTC.